These 16 T cell receptor beta chains share one sample of origin, sequenced in a study of blood T cell repertoires in COVID-19. Assay: immunoSEQ multiplex PCR; the TCRdb copy retains only in-frame clones and omits some. Among some 74,000 clones, about four fifths were seen once, and the ten largest hold roughly 4.8%. Input material: peripheral blood. The origin of the receptors is a woman of 80 years or more with active or convalescent COVID-19.

As DNA, the CDR3 is TGTGCCAGCAGTTCAGGACAGGCCCGTGGAAAACTGTTTTTT. Translation gives CASSSGQARGKLFF. The chain couples TRBV28 to TRBJ1-4, with 7 bases aligning to TRBD1. The CDR3 totals 14 residues. The V gene end was trimmed by 4 bases and the J gene end by 10 bases; junction bases not matched to a gene: 9. In germline, CDR1 is MDHEN, CDR2 SYDVKM. Full variable domain (remainder filled in from reference TRBV28 and TRBJ1-4): DVKVTQSSRYLVKRTGEKVFLECVQDMDHENMFWYRQDPGLGLRLIYFSYDVKMKEKGDIPEGYSVSREKKERFSLILESASTNQTSMYLCASSSGQARGKLFFGSGTQLSVL.

The chain has TRBV3-1 (or the pseudogene TRBV3-2) and TRBJ2-2; D perhaps matches TRBD2 (6 bases). CDR1 is LGHDT, CDR2 YNNKEL, per germline (reference sequence). The CDR3 has 14 amino acids. V lost 1 base to trimming and J lost 6 bases, with 9 bases between them. In DNA, the CDR3 is TGTGCCAGCAGCCAAGGGGGGGTATCCGGGGAGCTGTTTTTT. Protein sequence: CASSQGGVSGELFF.

This clone was counted a single time. The chain is built from TRBV28 and TRBJ1-5; 7 nucleotides agree with TRBD1. CDR1 MDHEN and CDR2 SYDVKM come from the germline V gene. J lost 2 bases, V lost 4 bases, and 5 bases had no gene match. The CDR3 has 15 amino acids. The CDR3 DNA reads as TGTGCCAGCAGTTCTCCGGGACAGCGCAATCAGCCCCAGCATTTT. This encodes CASSSPGQRNQPQHF.

The V gene is TRBV19, the J gene TRBJ1-5; no clear D. The V end lost 7 bases, the J end lost 0 bases, and 7 bases lay between the germline ends. The CDR3 is 13 amino acids. The V gene's germline CDR1 is LNHDA and CDR2 SQIVND (reference sequence). CDR3 protein: CASTGYSNQPQHF. The DNA of the CDR3 is TGTGCCAGTACCGGTTATAGCAATCAGCCCCAGCATTTT.

The chain recombines TRBV7-2 with TRBJ2-7, with 7 bases aligning to TRBD1. CDR1 SGHTA and CDR2 FQGNSA come from the germline V gene. J was trimmed by 5 bases and V by 1 base; bases with no gene match: 14. This CDR3 is 17 amino acids long. CDR3 sequence (DNA): TGTGCCAGCAGCTTAGTAGGAGGTACAGGGGTTGCAAACGAGCAGTACTTC. Protein product: CASSLVGGTGVANEQYF. Based on the CDR3 plus reference TRBV7-2 and TRBJ2-7, the full variable domain is GAGVSQSPSNKVTEKGKDVELRCDPISGHTALYWYRQSLGQGLEFLIYFQGNSAPDKSGLPSDRFSAERTGGSVSTLTIQRTQQEDSAVYLCASSLVGGTGVANEQYFGPGTRLTVT.

This sequence joins TRBV5-1 and TRBJ2-3; D remains unclear. Germline CDR1 and CDR2: SGHRS and YFSETQ. CDR3 length: 12 amino acids. The V end lost 0 bases, the J end lost 5 bases, and 4 bases lay between the germline ends. The CDR3 coding sequence is TGCGCCAGCAGCTTGGAGCAAGATACGCAGTATTTT. Encoded protein: CASSLEQDTQYF.

This clone was detected only once. J is TRBJ2-5 and V is TRBV7-9, with 7 bases fitting TRBD2. The CDR3 totals 17 residues. After removal of 2 bases from V and 4 bases from J, the junction contained 13 bases not matched to a gene. From germline, CDR1 is SEHNR and CDR2 FQNEAQ (reference sequence). CDR3 residues: CASSLFGQGGRRETQYF. In DNA, the CDR3 is TGTGCCAGCAGCTTATTTGGCCAGGGAGGGCGACGAGAGACCCAGTACTTC.

The rearrangement uses TRBV7-2 and TRBJ1-5; no firm D call. This CDR3 has 16 amino acids. Trimming cost V 5 bases and J 7 bases, with 21 bases left between them. Germline CDR1 is SGHTA and CDR2 is FQGNSA. In DNA form, the CDR3 reads TGTGCCAGCAGCCTACTGGGAGGGAGATCTTCACAGCCCCAGCATTTT. Translated, it gives CASSLLGGRSSQPQHF.

This clone is medium-sized (0.01 to 0.1%) within its sample. The chain recombines TRBV20-1 with TRBJ1-3; unclear D gene. The germline CDR1 and CDR2 sequences are DFQATT and SNEGSKA (reference sequence). CDR3 length: 12 residues. V shed 3 bases and J shed 8 bases, with 11 bases lying between them. CDR3 sequence (DNA): TGCAGTGCTAGTCCCCCGGGAGACACCATATATTTT. Protein sequence: CSASPPGDTIYF.

The chain is built from TRBV27 and TRBJ1-1, with TRBD1 matching 7 bases. Germline CDR1 MNHEY, CDR2 SMNVEV (reference sequence). Trimming took 5 bases from V and 4 from J; bases not matched to a gene: 4. The CDR3 is 13 residues long. The CDR3 DNA sequence: TGTGCCAGCAGTAGACAGGGTGTCACTGAAGCTTTCTTT. Its protein is CASSRQGVTEAFF.

In the case of this clone: Distinct nucleotide sequences in the sample also encode this CDR3. The CDR3 sequence: CASSLVQGSYNEQFF. The CDR3 nucleotides read TGTGCCAGCAGCTTAGTACAGGGGTCTTACAATGAGCAGTTCTTC. V usage is TRBV7-9 and J usage is TRBJ2-1; 7 nucleotides line up with TRBD1. Germline V gene lookup returns CDR1 SEHNR and CDR2 FQNEAQ (reference sequence). The CDR3 has 15 amino acids. V shed 1 base, J shed 4 bases, and the junction held 4 bases outside the gene matches.

This sequence joins TRBV7-2 and TRBJ1-2; 7 nucleotides agree with TRBD1. There are 14 residues in the CDR3. Germline assignment: CDR1 SGHTA and CDR2 FQGNSA. The V gene end was trimmed by 5 bases and the J gene end by 5 bases; junction bases not matched to a gene: 8. The chain's CDR3 is CASSPTGTVYGYTF. In DNA, the CDR3 is TGTGCCAGCAGCCCCACCGGGACAGTATATGGCTACACCTTC.

This chain uses TRBV7-2 with TRBJ1-1; tentative D call: TRBD1 (6 bases). The V and J ends lost 5 bases and 9 bases respectively, with 22 bases between them. Germline V gene sequence: CDR1 SGHTA, CDR2 FQGNSA. The CDR3 is made up of 15 amino acids. The chain's CDR3 is CASSMLTVGGPQAFF. The CDR3, as DNA: TGTGCCAGCAGCATGCTGACCGTCGGGGGGCCCCAAGCTTTCTTT.

This clone was counted a single time. The chain has TRBV7-2 and TRBJ1-6; D may be TRBD1 (5 bases). Germline lookup yields CDR1 SGHTA and CDR2 FQGNSA. This CDR3 has 15 amino acids. Trimming stripped 1 base from V and 1 base from J, with 5 bases between. The CDR3 sequence is CASSLGTSYNSPLHF. The CDR3 nucleotides read TGTGCCAGCAGCTTAGGGACATCCTATAATTCACCCCTCCACTTT.

The V and J genes are TRBV7-9 and TRBJ1-3; possibly TRBD1 for D (6 bases). With 2 bases removed from V and 3 bases from J, the gap between germline ends came to 14 bases. The germline V gene has CDR1 SEHNR and CDR2 FQNEAQ (reference sequence). This CDR3 comprises 16 residues. CDR3 sequence: CASSLMGGPVGNTIYF. The CDR3 nucleotides read TGTGCCAGCAGCTTAATGGGGGGGCCGGTTGGAAACACCATATATTTT.

This sequence joins TRBV5-1 and TRBJ2-5; 9 nucleotides line up with TRBD1. The germline gives CDR1 SGHRS, CDR2 YFSETQ. This CDR3 has 15 amino acids. The junction had 4 bases not matched to a gene; V was cut back by 1 base and J by 3 bases. The CDR3 reads CASSLTGGQEETQYF. CDR3 nucleotides: TGCGCCAGCAGCTTGACAGGGGGCCAGGAAGAGACCCAGTACTTC.